Following are 7 T cell receptor beta chains from one sample sequenced in a study of CD8 T cells in seronegative destructive rheumatoid arthritis. The assay was immunoSEQ multiplex PCR, and TCRdb's table has in-frame clones only and misses some. The sample contains over 10,000 clones, 83% of which appear only once. The sample taken for sequencing was CD8+ T cells from blood. The receptor set was obtained from a woman aged 30-55 years with seronegative destructive rheumatoid arthritis.

V and J are TRBV9 and TRBJ2-3, with 10 bases identical to TRBD2. Germline V lookup: CDR1 SGDLS, CDR2 YYNGEE. The CDR3 has 15 amino acids. V was pared by 4 bases and J by 2 bases, with 4 bases of the junction left unmatched. The CDR3, as DNA: TGTGCCAGCAGCCTCGGACTAGCGGTCACAGATACGCAGTATTTT. This codes for CASSLGLAVTDTQYF.

The chain combines TRBV5-1 with TRBJ2-3, with a weak D call TRBD1 (6 bases). With 3 bases removed from V and 3 bases from J, the gap between germline ends came to 8 bases. Germline lookup yields CDR1 SGHRS and CDR2 YFSETQ. The CDR3 runs 13 residues. CDR3 DNA: TGCGCCAGCAGCTCAACAGGGACAGATACGCAGTATTTT. Protein: CASSSTGTDTQYF.

This chain links TRBV9 with TRBJ2-3; no clear D. This CDR3 has 13 residues. Trimming took 7 bases from V and 1 from J, leaving 10 bases between them. Germline V gene lookup returns CDR1 SGDLS and CDR2 YYNGEE. This chain's CDR3 is CASDDGRTDTQYF. The CDR3 coding sequence is TGTGCCAGCGATGATGGCCGCACAGATACGCAGTATTTT.

This sequence joins TRBV27 and TRBJ2-3; unclear D gene. The CDR3 is 13 residues long. CDR1 MNHEY and CDR2 SMNVEV come from the germline V gene (reference sequence). V lost 3 bases to trimming and J lost 5 bases, with 9 bases between them. The CDR3 DNA sequence: TGTGCCAGCAGTTTCCCGAACAGAGATACGCAGTATTTT. This encodes CASSFPNRDTQYF.

The chain carries TRBV4-1 and TRBJ1-3; 7 bases map to TRBD1. Germline V gene lookup returns CDR1 MGHRA and CDR2 YSYEKL. The V segment lost 3 bases and the J segment 2 bases; nucleotides outside the gene matches: 4. The CDR3 contains 15 residues. The DNA for the CDR3 is TGCGCCAGCAGCCAGGAGGACAGGCCTGGAAACACCATATATTTT. Protein sequence: CASSQEDRPGNTIYF.

The chain recombines TRBV5-1 with TRBJ2-1, with D unclear. The germline V gene has CDR1 SGHRS and CDR2 YFSETQ. The CDR3 extends over 13 amino acids. V was pared by 0 bases and J by 4 bases, with 5 bases between. The CDR3: CASSLASYNEQFF. In DNA, the CDR3 is TGCGCCAGCAGCTTGGCCTCTTACAATGAGCAGTTCTTC.

CDR3 DNA sequence: TGTGCCAGCCGGGGACTGGGGGAGACCCAGTACTTC. Its protein product is CASRGLGETQYF. The V and J genes are TRBV6-5 and TRBJ2-5; possibly TRBD2 for D (6 bases). Trimming removed 8 bases from V and 5 bases from J, with 12 bases in between. The CDR3 length is 12 residues. From germline, CDR1 is MNHEY and CDR2 SVGAGI.